Listed below are T cell receptor beta chains from one sample, sequenced in a study of monozygotic twins with cystic fibrosis. This table comes from immunoSEQ multiplex PCR, and its TCRdb copy is limited to in-frame clones, with some not included. The sample has roughly 13,000 clones; roughly nine tenths are singletons. The source material was blood. Receptors were obtained from a boy aged 5 to 17 with cystic fibrosis. The CDR3 runs from the conserved cysteine through the conserved F or W. A D gene is named only where the DNA matches it firmly. Clone size is given for some rows only: seen once, a few or many times, or a class if the clone is expanded.

TRBD2	TRBV18	NA	TRBJ2-1	CASSPSSSGPYNEQFF	TGTGCCAGCTCTCCCAGCTCTAGCGGGCCCTACAATGAGCAGTTCTTC
TRBD1	TRBV4-2	NA	TRBJ1-6	CASSTQGAGSPLHF	TGTGCCAGCAGTACGCAGGGGGCAGGTTCACCCCTCCACTTT
NA	TRBV19	once	TRBJ2-1	CASIGQLDNEQFF	TGTGCCAGTATAGGACAGCTGGACAATGAGCAGTTCTTC
TRBD1	TRBV9	NA	TRBJ2-7	CASSPTGTVYEQYF	TGTGCCAGCAGCCCTACCGGGACAGTCTACGAGCAGTACTTC
TRBD2	TRBV28	NA	TRBJ2-2	CASSLILAGGGTGELFF	TGTGCCAGCAGTTTGATACTAGCGGGAGGAGGGACCGGGGAGCTGTTTTTT
NA	TRBV7-6	NA	TRBJ1-1	CASSPGHSRPNTEAFF	TGTGCCAGCAGCCCGGGACATTCACGACCGAACACTGAAGCTTTCTTT
NA	TRBV2	NA	TRBJ2-7	CASTTSEAGTHEQYF	TGTGCCAGCACCACCTCGGAAGCTGGTACCCACGAGCAGTACTTC
NA	TRBV5-6	NA	TRBJ1-5	CASSPGGGQPQHF	TGTGCCAGCAGCCCGGGAGGGGGTCAGCCCCAGCATTTT
NA	TRBV28	NA	TRBJ1-1	CASRATPGSMGTEAFF	TGTGCCAGCAGGGCGACCCCCGGGTCTATGGGCACTGAAGCTTTCTTT
NA	TRBV6-1	NA	TRBJ1-2	CASSEREYYGYTF	TGTGCCAGCAGTGAACGAGAATACTATGGCTACACCTTC
TRBD1	TRBV6-5	NA	TRBJ1-4	CASRDARGNGKLFF	TGTGCCAGCAGGGACGCCAGGGGGAACGGAAAACTGTTTTTT
NA	TRBV7-3	NA	TRBJ2-2	CASSLTNLNKAGELFF	TGTGCCAGCAGCTTAACGAACTTAAACAAGGCCGGGGAGCTGTTTTTT
NA	TRBV4-2	few	TRBJ1-2	CASSLNRGNGGYGYTF	TGTGCCAGCAGCCTCAATAGGGGGAATGGAGGCTATGGCTACACCTTC
NA	TRBV4-1	NA	TRBJ2-2	CASSQDLGTGWAGELFF	TGCGCCAGCAGCCAAGATCTAGGAACAGGGTGGGCCGGGGAGCTGTTTTTT
NA	TRBV21-1	NA	TRBJ1-1	CASSKARPRGAFF	TGTGCCAGCAGCAAAGCCCGGCCCCGGGGAGCTTTCTTT
TRBD2	TRBV7-9	NA	TRBJ2-3	CASSLPPGGPSTDTQYF	TGTGCCAGCAGCTTGCCCCCGGGGGGACCTAGCACAGATACGCAGTATTTT
TRBD2	TRBV5-1	once	TRBJ2-1	CASSLGGLAGGLYNEQFF	TGCGCCAGCAGCTTGGGAGGACTAGCGGGGGGACTCTACAATGAGCAGTTCTTC
NA	TRBV30	NA	TRBJ1-2	CAWSVMMSVYGYTF	TGTGCCTGGAGTGTAATGATGAGTGTATATGGCTACACCTTC
NA	TRBV28	NA	TRBJ1-2	CASDRGRNYGYTF	TGTGCCAGCGATCGCGGCAGAAACTATGGCTACACCTTC
TRBD2	TRBV30	NA	TRBJ2-1	CAWQPGTTSYNEQFF	TGTGCCTGGCAACCTGGGACTACTTCCTACAATGAGCAGTTCTTC
NA	TRBV5-1	NA	TRBJ1-1	CASSLEGRNTEAFF	TGCGCCAGCAGCTTGGAGGGCCGAAACACTGAAGCTTTCTTT
TRBD1	TRBV30	once	TRBJ1-6	CAWNPRDRTNSPLHF	TGTGCCTGGAACCCTCGGGACAGAACAAATTCACCCCTCCACTTT
TRBD2	TRBV5-4	NA	TRBJ2-2	CASSLVGLAGGSAGELFF	TGTGCCAGCAGCCTGGTGGGACTAGCGGGGGGTTCCGCCGGGGAGCTGTTTTTT
NA	TRBV2	NA	TRBJ2-7	CASSERQGDYEQYF	TGTGCCAGCAGTGAAAGGCAGGGAGACTACGAGCAGTACTTC
TRBD1	TRBV10-3	NA	TRBJ2-3	CAISESQDRALSTDTQYF	TGTGCCATCAGTGAGTCCCAGGACAGGGCCCTAAGCACAGATACGCAGTATTTT
NA	TRBV19	few	TRBJ1-5	CASRFSNQPQHF	TGTGCCAGTAGGTTTAGCAATCAGCCCCAGCATTTT
NA	TRBV18	NA	TRBJ1-1	CASSLAEGGNTEAFF	TGTGCCAGCTCACTTGCCGAGGGTGGAAACACTGAAGCTTTCTTT
TRBD1	TRBV7-2	NA	TRBJ2-7	CASSPYGTGYEQYF	TGTGCCAGCAGCCCCTACGGGACAGGCTACGAGCAGTACTTC
TRBD2	TRBV7-7	NA	TRBJ2-1	CASSPAGLAGVSEQFF	TGTGCCAGCAGCCCCGCGGGACTAGCGGGAGTTAGCGAGCAGTTCTTC
TRBD1	TRBV7-9	NA	TRBJ2-7	CASSFGQGNSYEQYF	TGTGCCAGCAGCTTCGGACAGGGTAACTCCTACGAGCAGTACTTC
TRBD2	TRBV19	NA	TRBJ2-4	CASSTLLLAGGGNIQYF	TGTGCCAGTAGCACTTTGTTACTAGCGGGGGGCGGGAACATTCAGTACTTC
NA	TRBV13	NA	TRBJ1-1	CASSFPLLNTEAFF	TGTGCCAGCAGCTTTCCACTGCTGAACACTGAAGCTTTCTTT
TRBD2	TRBV4-2	NA	TRBJ2-7	CASSQEGGGPTYEQYF	TGTGCCAGCAGCCAAGAAGGCGGGGGGCCTACCTACGAGCAGTACTTC
NA	TRBV7-9	NA	TRBJ2-1	CASSFSDRLVQFF	TGTGCCAGCAGCTTCAGCGATCGCCTGGTGCAGTTCTTC
TRBD2	TRBV5-4	NA	TRBJ2-1	CASSSGGLSYNEQFF	TGTGCCAGCAGCTCGGGGGGGCTGTCCTACAATGAGCAGTTCTTC
NA	TRBV28	once	TRBJ1-3	CASSLMDPAGNTIYF	TGTGCCAGCAGTTTAATGGATCCCGCGGGAAACACCATATATTTT
NA	TRBV9	once	TRBJ1-2	CASSASLRGPNYGYTF	TGTGCCAGCAGCGCGAGCTTGAGGGGTCCCAACTATGGCTACACCTTC
NA	TRBV6-5	NA	TRBJ2-7	CASSFAEGYEQYF	TGTGCCAGCAGTTTCGCGGAGGGCTACGAGCAGTACTTC
NA	TRBV9	NA	TRBJ1-2	CASSDSYGYTF	TGTGCCAGCAGCGACAGCTATGGCTACACCTTC
TRBD1	TRBV2	once	TRBJ1-1	CASSDTTGGTEAFF	TGTGCCAGCAGTGATACCACAGGGGGCACTGAAGCTTTCTTT
TRBD1	TRBV9	NA	TRBJ1-2	CASSVDPGGNGYTF	TGTGCCAGCAGCGTAGACCCAGGGGGTAATGGCTACACCTTC
NA	TRBV11-2	NA	TRBJ1-1	CASSLSLMNTEAFF	TGTGCCAGCAGCTTGTCCCTCATGAACACTGAAGCTTTCTTT
TRBD1	TRBV19	NA	TRBJ1-6	CASKGQNYSPLHF	TGTGCCAGTAAGGGACAGAACTATTCACCCCTCCACTTT
TRBD1	TRBV5-4	once	TRBJ1-1	CASRTTGQGNTEAFF	TGTGCCAGCAGAACGACGGGACAGGGTAACACTGAAGCTTTCTTT
NA	TRBV9	NA	TRBJ2-1	CASSVGQLNEQFF	TGTGCCAGCAGCGTAGGGCAACTCAATGAGCAGTTCTTC
NA	TRBV27	NA	TRBJ1-1	CASSLSRIGNTEAFF	TGTGCCAGCAGTCTGTCCCGGATCGGGAACACTGAAGCTTTCTTT
TRBD1	TRBV6-1	NA	TRBJ1-1	CASSVRTGWGVNTEAFF	TGTGCCAGCAGTGTAAGGACAGGGTGGGGGGTGAACACTGAAGCTTTCTTT
TRBD1	TRBV14	NA	TRBJ1-2	CASSQRKGTGSSYGYTF	TGTGCCAGCAGCCAACGCAAAGGGACAGGCTCGAGTTATGGCTACACCTTC
NA	TRBV2	once	TRBJ1-1	CADRRGSSHGTEAFF	TGTGCCGACCGTCGCGGGTCCTCCCATGGGACTGAAGCTTTCTTT
TRBD1	TRBV27	NA	TRBJ1-5	CASSLGGGDQPQHF	TGTGCCAGCAGTTTAGGAGGGGGCGATCAGCCCCAGCATTTT
TRBD2	TRBV10-3	NA	TRBJ2-1	CAIRGLVDNEQFF	TGTGCCATCAGGGGACTAGTGGACAATGAGCAGTTCTTC
TRBD2	TRBV10-3	NA	TRBJ2-3	CAITPTGTRSTDTQYF	TGTGCCATCACCCCGACCGGGACTAGAAGCACAGATACGCAGTATTTT
NA	TRBV10-3	NA	TRBJ1-3	CAISDEHSGNTIYF	TGTGCCATCAGTGACGAGCACTCTGGAAACACCATATATTTT
NA	TRBV6-1	once	TRBJ1-1	CASSDLENTEAFF	TGTGCCAGCAGTGACCTAGAAAACACTGAAGCTTTCTTT
NA	TRBV4-1	NA	TRBJ2-5	CASSQDLSEETQYF	TGCGCCAGCAGCCAAGATTTATCAGAAGAGACCCAGTACTTC
TRBD2	TRBV7-2	NA	TRBJ2-5	CASSFRTSGGDPTQYF	TGTGCCAGCAGCTTCCGGACTAGCGGGGGGGACCCGACCCAGTACTTC
NA	TRBV25-1	NA	TRBJ2-5	CASSAPKETQYF	TGTGCCAGCAGTGCCCCCAAAGAGACCCAGTACTTC
NA	TRBV5-8	once	TRBJ2-2	CASSLQLVRAGELFF	TGTGCCAGCAGCTTGCAACTGGTTCGCGCCGGGGAGCTGTTTTTT
NA	TRBV19	NA	TRBJ2-6	CASSQGTGANVLTF	TGTGCCAGTAGCCAGGGGACTGGGGCCAACGTCCTGACTTTC
NA	TRBV6-1	NA	TRBJ1-2	CASSEGPGGTASHYGYTF	TGTGCCAGCAGTGAAGGGCCGGGGGGCACCGCTAGTCACTATGGCTACACCTTC